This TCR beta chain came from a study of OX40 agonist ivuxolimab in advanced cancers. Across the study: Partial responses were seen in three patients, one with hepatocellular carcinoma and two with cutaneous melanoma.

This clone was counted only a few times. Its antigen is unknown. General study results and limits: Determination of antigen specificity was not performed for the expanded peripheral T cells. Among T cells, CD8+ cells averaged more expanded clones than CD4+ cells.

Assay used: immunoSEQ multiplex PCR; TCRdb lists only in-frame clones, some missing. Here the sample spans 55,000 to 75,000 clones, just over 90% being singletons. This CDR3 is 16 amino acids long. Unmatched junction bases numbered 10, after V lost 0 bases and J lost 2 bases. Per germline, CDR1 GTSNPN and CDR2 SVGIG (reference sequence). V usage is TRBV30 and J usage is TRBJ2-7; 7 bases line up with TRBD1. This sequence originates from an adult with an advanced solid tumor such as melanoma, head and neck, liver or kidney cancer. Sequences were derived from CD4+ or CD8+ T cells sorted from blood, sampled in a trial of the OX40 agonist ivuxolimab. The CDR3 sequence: CAWSVLKGTAAYEQYF. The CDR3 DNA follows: TGTGCCTGGAGTGTACTTAAAGGGACAGCCGCCTACGAGCAGTACTTC.